These T cell receptor beta chains were read from a single sample in a study of shared T cell receptors in the human thymus. Produced via immunoSEQ multiplex PCR; TCRdb's table is partial and in-frame only. The sample has some 640,000 clones; around 87% are singletons. These data were likewise used in another study, on human thymus T cells.

Sequencing was carried out using thymocytes. The source of these receptors is a boy under two years old with a congenital heart defect. Both conserved end residues are part of each CDR3. The D gene is left open where the match is weak. The size of a clone is reported for some rows only, either as once, few or many, or as a class for expanded clones.

CASSLPLAPTGNTIYF | TGTGCCAGCAGTTTGCCGTTAGCCCCGACTGGAAACACCATATATTTT | TRBJ1-3 | NA | NA | TRBV28 | 16
CASSIGPGNNYGYTF | TGTGCCAGTAGTATAGGTCCGGGAAATAACTATGGCTACACCTTC | TRBJ1-2 | NA | few | TRBV19 | 15
CASSLFERGRGDTQYF | TGTGCCAGCAGCTTATTTGAGCGTGGGAGGGGAGATACGCAGTATTTT | TRBJ2-3 | TRBD2 | NA | TRBV7-9 | 16
CASSSSGRDNEQFF | TGTGCCAGTAGTTCTAGCGGGAGGGACAATGAGCAGTTCTTC | TRBJ2-1 | TRBD2 | NA | TRBV19 | 14
CASSESLTGELFF | TGTGCCAGCAGTGAATCCCTCACCGGGGAGCTGTTTTTT | TRBJ2-2 | NA | few | TRBV2 | 13
CASSSRDRDLTGELFF | TGTGCCAGCAGCTCCCGGGACAGGGACCTCACCGGGGAGCTGTTTTTT | TRBJ2-2 | TRBD1 | NA | TRBV7-6 | 16
CASSISDRGDYEQYF | TGTGCCAGCAGTATCTCAGACAGGGGGGACTACGAGCAGTACTTC | TRBJ2-7 | TRBD1 | NA | TRBV27 | 15
CASSEDAGGQDTQYF | TGTGCCAGCAGTGAAGATGCGGGGGGGCAGGATACGCAGTATTTT | TRBJ2-3 | TRBD2 | few | TRBV2 | 15
CASGSRTGELFF | TGTGCTAGTGGTTCGCGCACCGGGGAGCTGTTTTTT | TRBJ2-2 | NA | few | TRBV12-5 | 12
CASSYFSGNNEQYF | TGTGCCAGCAGCTACTTTAGCGGGAACAACGAGCAGTACTTC | TRBJ2-7 | TRBD2 | NA | TRBV5-6 | 14
CATRPDSNYGYTF | TGTGCCACCCGTCCAGACTCTAACTATGGCTACACCTTC | TRBJ1-2 | NA | NA | TRBV6-5 | 13
CASSLLAGGPQKSSYNEQFF | TGCGCCAGCAGCTTACTAGCGGGAGGTCCGCAAAAGAGCTCCTACAATGAGCAGTTCTTC | TRBJ2-1 | TRBD2 | few | TRBV5-1 | 20
CASRAEARRNEQFF | TGTGCCAGCAGGGCTGAGGCGCGCCGCAATGAGCAGTTCTTC | TRBJ2-1 | NA | NA | TRBV28 | 14
CASSKNGTGGNEQFF | TGTGCCAGCAGCAAGAACGGGACAGGGGGCAATGAGCAGTTCTTC | TRBJ2-1 | TRBD1 | NA | TRBV7-8 | 15
CASGGLIRGTNSGNTIYF | TGTGCCAGCGGGGGGTTGATTAGGGGAACGAACTCTGGAAACACCATATATTTT | TRBJ1-3 | NA | NA | TRBV2 | 18
CASRANGQGALGLGNQPQHF | TGTGCCAGCAGGGCGAACGGACAGGGGGCGCTTGGGTTGGGCAATCAGCCCCAGCATTTT | TRBJ1-5 | TRBD1 | NA | TRBV27 | 20
CASTQGSYGYTF | TGTGCCAGCACACAGGGAAGCTATGGCTACACCTTC | TRBJ1-2 | NA | NA | TRBV7-9 | 12
CASSFGLAVQETQYF | TGCGCCAGCAGCTTCGGACTAGCGGTCCAAGAGACCCAGTACTTC | TRBJ2-5 | TRBD2 | NA | TRBV5-1 | 15
CASSVGGTGTYEQYF | TGTGCCAGCAGCGTAGGCGGGACAGGTACCTACGAGCAGTACTTC | TRBJ2-7 | TRBD1 | NA | TRBV9 | 15
CASSPEGQGGHNEQFF | TGTGCCAGCTCACCCGAGGGACAGGGGGGCCACAATGAGCAGTTCTTC | TRBJ2-1 | TRBD1 | NA | TRBV18 | 16
CSVDGAGDTEAFF | TGCAGCGTTGATGGGGCAGGGGACACTGAAGCTTTCTTT | TRBJ1-1 | NA | NA | TRBV29-1 | 13
CASSRHRGHAYEQYF | TGTGCCAGCAGTCGGCACAGGGGGCATGCCTACGAGCAGTACTTC | TRBJ2-7 | TRBD1 | NA | TRBV6-6 | 15
CASSQARGTGKETQYF | TGCGCCAGCAGCCAAGCCCGGGGGACTGGAAAAGAGACCCAGTACTTC | TRBJ2-5 | NA | NA | TRBV4-3 | 16
CASSSDRGSTEQYF | TGTGCCAGCAGCTCCGACAGGGGGTCTACGGAGCAGTACTTC | TRBJ2-7 | TRBD1 | NA | TRBV7-2 | 14
CASSSGQHNYGYTF | TGTGCCAGCAGCTCCGGACAACATAACTATGGCTACACCTTC | TRBJ1-2 | NA | NA | TRBV7-2 | 14
CASSLSLAGGAEEGYEQYF | TGTGCCAGCAGTTTATCGCTAGCGGGAGGCGCCGAGGAAGGCTACGAGCAGTACTTC | TRBJ2-7 | TRBD2 | NA | TRBV27 | 19
CASRTEKSVGAFF | TGTGCCAGTAGGACAGAGAAGAGTGTGGGGGCTTTCTTT | TRBJ1-1 | NA | NA | TRBV19 | 13
CASSQYDRALRRGYTF | TGCGCCAGCAGCCAGTACGATCGCGCCCTCAGGCGTGGCTACACCTTC | TRBJ1-2 | NA | NA | TRBV4-1 | 16
CASSVQGLTGANVLTF | TGTGCCAGCAGCGTACAGGGGCTGACTGGGGCCAACGTCCTGACTTTC | TRBJ2-6 | TRBD1 | NA | TRBV28 | 16
CASSIPGTGHFTEAFF | TGTGCCAGTAGTATACCCGGGACAGGACATTTCACTGAAGCTTTCTTT | TRBJ1-1 | TRBD1 | NA | TRBV19 | 16
CASSYSGQVIRELFF | TGTGCCAGCAGTTACTCGGGACAGGTCATCAGGGAGCTGTTTTTT | TRBJ2-2 | TRBD1 | NA | TRBV6-5 | 15
CASSLAQQYGYTF | TGTGCCAGCAGCTTAGCGCAACAGTATGGCTACACCTTC | TRBJ1-2 | NA | NA | TRBV7-2 | 13
CASSPEGVENSPLHF | TGTGCCAGCAGTCCGGAGGGTGTTGAGAATTCACCCCTCCACTTT | TRBJ1-6 | NA | once | TRBV27 | 15
CASSRILQGNTEAFF | TGTGCCAGCAGCCGGATTTTACAGGGGAACACTGAAGCTTTCTTT | TRBJ1-1 | NA | NA | TRBV5-8 | 15
CASSLLAGGRQETQYF | TGTGCCAGCAGCTTACTAGCGGGAGGACGGCAAGAGACCCAGTACTTC | TRBJ2-5 | TRBD2 | NA | TRBV5-8 | 16
CASSSYRFLNTEAFF | TGTGCCAGCAGCTCATACAGGTTCCTGAACACTGAAGCTTTCTTT | TRBJ1-1 | NA | NA | TRBV5-4 | 15